Sequencing of this T cell receptor (beta chain) was carried out in a study of beta chain features in type 1 diabetes (dated by TCRdb to 2017 to 2018). Regarding the research as a whole: Mean age, gender distribution, total cell number and subset yield did not differ between patients and healthy donors. A total of around 110,000,000 sorted cells were examined across all samples, and RNA yield correlated strongly with the number of cells per subset. The study compared TCRB repertoires of sorted circulating CD4+ T cell subsets between recently diagnosed type 1 diabetes patients and matched healthy donors. Naive and central memory subsets were obtained from all 30 or so donors, but regulatory and stem cell-like memory subsets were isolated from only 8 patients and roughly eight healthy donors. General conclusions and limits of the study: Because cDNA rather than genomic DNA was sequenced, highly expressing activated cells could have been over-represented, although no difference in activation and CD3 levels was found between groups. PCR may preferentially amplify shorter templates, but because patient and control samples were amplified and corrected together, any resulting skew would affect both groups equally. Fewer insertions and more nucleotide deletions at VDJ recombination sites were observed in patients with type 1 diabetes, implying thymic rearrangement abnormalities. Type 1 diabetes patients showed a moderate but significant shortening of TCRB CDR3 length in all four CD4+ subsets. Only small numbers of individuals were included in the HLA sub-analyses, which left unresolved whether HLA type had any influence on TCRB rearrangement. Naive, central memory and regulatory TCRB repertoires appeared to be more alike among patients than among healthy donors.

The High Capacity cDNA Reverse Transcription Kit was used to reverse transcribe all of the isolated RNA, meaning that expressed TCRB transcripts were what got sequenced. Deep immunoSEQ sequencing was applied to naive, central memory and regulatory T cell samples, giving an average of about 3.8 million total reads per sample. Sorted cells were lysed in RLT buffer, and RNA was extracted using DNase-treated RNeasy Micro or Mini kits according to cell number. Each cell subset was processed separately to prevent cross-contamination, with patient and healthy donor samples processed together. Using the immunoSEQ multiplex PCR, TCRB sequences were amplified from cDNA into 87-bp fragments spanning the CDR3 region. Amplicons were sequenced on the Illumina HiSeq platform. As for how the authors treated the data: PCR bias was computationally corrected using synthetic template baselines, reads within Hamming distance 2 were collapsed, and singletons that could not be merged were discarded. Reads were aligned to IMGT to assign V, D and J genes, CDR3 length, and insertions or deletions at six rearrangement sites. Within each subset, clonotype counts were normalized to sorted cell number, and only after that were true diversity and Gini coefficients computed with the tcR R package. Repertoire sharing was quantified using the overlap coefficient calculated on TCRB nucleotide sequences. Out-of-frame TCRB sequences from naive cells were analyzed as a proxy for the pre-selection repertoire. TCRdb retrieved this table from immuneACCESS and kept in-frame rearrangements only. Not all clones are present; in checked studies, unresolved V genes account for under half, and no reason is known for the remainder. The V and J calls and the clone size are those of that table, but D and trimming were determined from the DNA. The sample records roughly 370,000 clones, more than 11% of which are singletons. Jointly, the top ten make up under 0.04% of the sample.

Taken from cysteine to phenylalanine, the CDR3 has 15 residues. This entry keeps only the CDR3 DNA: 45 bases, framed from base 1. CDR1 and CDR2, per the germline V gene, are SGHRS and YFSETQ. Clipping removes 3 bases from V and 8 bases from J, with 11 as the unmatched junction base count. Notes on this clone: Which antigen it targets is not known. No quality values exist for individual bases; no much larger clone is one base distant.

Each donor gave one peripheral blood draw, averaging approximately 120 mL, which was collected into heparinised tubes. A BD FACSAria II and a panel including CD45RO, CCR7, CD25, CD127, CD95 and CD27 were used to sort naive, central memory, regulatory and stem cell-like memory CD4+ T cells. All sorted populations exceeded 98% purity. PBMCs were isolated immediately by Lymphoprep density gradient centrifugation and stained directly without culture. So that batch effects would be minimized, each experiment stained and sorted samples in pairs, pairing one healthy donor with one patient. Sequenced input: naive CD4+ T cells from blood. This sample's cell subset or site label indicates: true naive CD4+ T cells. The rearranged segments are TRBV5-1 and TRBJ2-4, and 7 junction bases match TRBD1. This receptor was taken from a man aged 30-40 years in good health. The DNA sequence reads TGCGCCAGCAGCTATGAACCGAGACAGGGATACATTCAGTACTTC. This translates into CASSYEPRQGYIQYF.